The 5 T cell receptor beta chains presented below share a single source sample, sequenced in a study of blood T cell repertoires in COVID-19. Assay used: immunoSEQ multiplex PCR; TCRdb lists only in-frame clones, some missing. The sample holds 90,000 or so clones, around 85% seen once. Source material: peripheral blood. The receptor set was obtained from an older woman with COVID-19, enrolled during active disease.

This chain joins TRBV2 and TRBJ2-3, with a weak D call TRBD2 (6 bases). Germline assignment: CDR1 SNHLY and CDR2 FYNNEI. The CDR3 has 16 residues. The V end was cut by 3 bases, the J end by 8 bases, with 21 bases between. The CDR3 sequence: CASSERAGTVPGTQYF. The CDR3 nucleotides read TGTGCCAGCAGTGAGAGGGCGGGGACCGTACCGGGTACGCAGTATTTT.

In nucleotides, the CDR3 is TGTGCCTGGGCGAGGACAGGGGCCGGTGGCGGCGAGCAGTACTTC. Protein sequence: CAWARTGAGGGEQYF. The rearrangement joins TRBV30 to TRBJ2-7; 9 nucleotides line up with TRBD1. The junction had 14 bases not matched to a gene; V was cut back by 5 bases and J by 6 bases. In germline, CDR1 is GTSNPN, CDR2 SVGIG (reference sequence). The CDR3 has 15 amino acids.

The V call is TRBV7-5, the J call TRBJ1-3. TRBV7-5 is assigned pseudogene status. The length of the CDR3 is 13 residues. The CDR3 protein is CARTDGSGNTIYF. The CDR3 region has the DNA TGTGCCAGAACCGACGGGTCTGGAAACACCATATATTTT.

This clone was detected once. The chain employs TRBV19 and TRBJ2-1, with TRBD2 matching 10 bases. Germline V gives CDR1 LNHDA, CDR2 SQIVND (reference sequence). Trimming removed 4 bases from V and 10 bases from J; junction bases left unmatched: 4. The CDR3 spans 13 residues. CDR3 nucleotides: TGTGCCAGTAGTACTCCGGGACTAGCGGAGCAGTTCTTC. Its protein is CASSTPGLAEQFF. Variable domain in full (rest from reference TRBV19 and TRBJ2-1): DGGITQSPKYLFRKEGQNVTLSCEQNLNHDAMYWYRQDPGQGLRLIYYSQIVNDFQKGDIAEGYSVSREKKESFPLTVTSAQKNPTAFYLCASSTPGLAEQFFGPGTRLTVL.

The gene calls are TRBV5-1 and TRBJ1-1; D is perhaps TRBD1 (6 bases). The germline V and J ends were trimmed by 3 bases and 5 bases, with 20 bases remaining between them. CDR3 size: 16 residues. Per the germline V gene, CDR1 is SGHRS and CDR2 is YFSETQ. The CDR3 here is CASSSRETGGGTEAFF. The CDR3 bases are TGCGCCAGCAGCTCCAGGGAGACAGGAGGTGGGACTGAAGCTTTCTTT.